These 6 T cell receptor beta chains came from one sample sequenced in a study of beta chain features in type 1 diabetes. Findings of the study overall: Researchers report that Type 1 diabetes patients had moderately but significantly shorter TCRB CDR3s across all four CD4+ subsets.

Their specific antigens are unknown. Expressed TCRB transcripts were sequenced because the entire RNA isolate underwent reverse transcription. The repertoire was sequenced with immunoSEQ multiplex PCR; TCRdb's copy has only in-frame clones and lacks some. The table shows some 110,000 clones, with roughly 17% occurring only once. The specimen was central memory CD4+ T cells from blood. These TCRs come from a man aged 30 to 45 with type 1 diabetes.

This chain connects TRBV7-9 to TRBJ2-5; 8 bases map to TRBD1. This CDR3 spans 14 amino acids. V was clipped by 5 bases and J by 5 bases; unmatched bases: 7. Germline CDR1 and CDR2: SEHNR and FQNEAQ (reference sequence). The CDR3 nucleotides are TGTGCCAGCAGCCCGGACCGGGACAGGGAGACCCAGTACTTC. It translates to CASSPDRDRETQYF.

This clone was observed a handful of times. The V gene is TRBV6-6, the J gene TRBJ2-7; possibly TRBD1 or TRBD2 for D (5 bases each). The CDR3 spans 15 residues. Germline-derived CDR1 and CDR2 are MNHNY and SVGAGI (reference sequence). The V end lost 4 bases, the J end lost 1 base, and 14 bases lay between the germline ends. CDR3 region: CASSSGTGLSYEQYF. CDR3 coding DNA: TGTGCCAGCAGTTCGGGAACAGGCCTTTCCTACGAGCAGTACTTC.

This clone was counted between two and nine times. This chain uses TRBV7-2 with TRBJ1-2, with TRBD1 matching 7 bases. V dropped 4 bases and J dropped 4; count of bases not matched to a gene: 3. CDR3 length equals 13 residues. Germline CDR1 is SGHTA and CDR2 is FQGNSA. CDR3 region: CASSSGQLYGYTF. The CDR3 region has the DNA TGTGCCAGCAGCTCGGGACAGCTCTATGGCTACACCTTC.

This clone has ten or more counts. The chain couples TRBV6-6 to TRBJ2-5; TRBD2 is a possible D gene (5 bases). The CDR3 is 11 residues long. Per germline, CDR1 MNHNY and CDR2 SVGAGI (reference sequence). V lost 6 bases, J lost 3 bases, and 5 bases lay in between. The CDR3 protein is CASSGEETQYF. The CDR3 nucleotides read TGTGCCAGCAGCGGGGAAGAGACCCAGTACTTC.

The gene calls are TRBV19 and TRBJ2-3, with D possibly being TRBD1 (5 bases). This CDR3 has 12 residues. In germline, CDR1 is LNHDA, CDR2 SQIVND (reference sequence). V gave up 2 bases and J gave up 5 bases, with 5 bases separating them. The CDR3 region is CASSIRGDTQYF. CDR3 in DNA: TGTGCCAGTAGTATAAGGGGAGATACGCAGTATTTT.

The rearrangement links TRBV10-3 to TRBJ2-7; the D gene is possibly TRBD1 (5 bases). Trimming removed 0 bases from V and 6 bases from J, with 9 bases in between. Germline V gene data show CDR1 as ENHRY and CDR2 as SYGVKD. The CDR3 has 13 residues. The CDR3 coding sequence is TGTGCCATCAGTGAGTCATGGGGCAGCGAGCAGTACTTC. Translated: CAISESWGSEQYF.